Listed below are T cell receptor beta chains from one sample, sequenced in a study of blood T cell repertoires in COVID-19. Assay: immunoSEQ multiplex PCR; the TCRdb copy retains only in-frame clones and omits some. The sample has roughly 100,000 clones, roughly 92% seen once. Material: peripheral blood. Receptors originate from a woman aged 45-65 years with COVID-19, enrolled during active disease. The CDR3 runs from the conserved cysteine through the conserved F or W. A D gene is named only where the DNA matches it firmly. Expanded clones get a size class; other rows say once, few or many, or leave the size out.

cdr3_aa cdr3_nt v_call clone_size d_call j_call
CASSDPRTGETQYF TGTGCCAGTAGTGATCCCCGCACGGGAGAGACCCAGTACTTC TRBV19 - - TRBJ2-5
CASSFGTGQSFGNTIYF TGCGCCAGCAGCTTCGGGACGGGACAGAGTTTTGGAAACACCATATATTTT TRBV5-1 - TRBD1 TRBJ1-3
CATGDRGDTEAFF TGTGCCACCGGGGACAGGGGGGACACTGAAGCTTTCTTT TRBV28 - TRBD1 TRBJ1-1
CAWGGSNQPQHF TGTGCCTGGGGGGGGAGCAATCAGCCCCAGCATTTT TRBV30 once - TRBJ1-5
CASSPGTGANTIYF TGCGCCAGCAGCCCCGGGACAGGGGCGAACACCATATATTTT TRBV5-1 - TRBD1 TRBJ1-3
CASSEAWTLYSYEQYF TGTGCCAGCAGTGAAGCATGGACATTATACTCCTACGAGCAGTACTTC TRBV6-1 - - TRBJ2-7
CASSSGQGPPLGAFF TGTGCCAGCAGTTCGGGACAGGGGCCTCCTTTGGGCGCTTTCTTT TRBV6-5 - TRBD1 TRBJ1-1
CSVLGQFNTEAFF TGCAGCGTTCTGGGACAGTTTAACACTGAAGCTTTCTTT TRBV29-1 - TRBD1 TRBJ1-1
CASRTRGAANEKLFF TGTGCCAGCAGGACCAGGGGGGCGGCTAATGAAAAACTGTTTTTT TRBV25-1 - TRBD1 TRBJ1-4
CASRGLGGHQPQHF TGTGCCAGCAGGGGCCTAGGGGGCCATCAGCCCCAGCATTTT TRBV6-5 - TRBD1 TRBJ1-5
CATSDTGTRETDTQYF TGTGCCACCAGTGATACCGGGACTAGAGAGACAGATACGCAGTATTTT TRBV24-1 - TRBD2 TRBJ2-3
CASSQETGWVTEAFF TGTGCCAGCAGCCAAGAGACAGGGTGGGTCACTGAAGCTTTCTTT TRBV14 once TRBD1 TRBJ1-1
CSVGRNTEAFF TGCAGCGTTGGGAGGAACACTGAAGCTTTCTTT TRBV29-1 - - TRBJ1-1
CSVTGWGTEAFF TGCAGCGTTACAGGGTGGGGGACTGAAGCTTTCTTT TRBV29-1 - - TRBJ1-1
CASSEGGVYTF TGTGCCAGCAGTGAAGGCGGTGTCTACACCTTC TRBV6-1 once - TRBJ1-2